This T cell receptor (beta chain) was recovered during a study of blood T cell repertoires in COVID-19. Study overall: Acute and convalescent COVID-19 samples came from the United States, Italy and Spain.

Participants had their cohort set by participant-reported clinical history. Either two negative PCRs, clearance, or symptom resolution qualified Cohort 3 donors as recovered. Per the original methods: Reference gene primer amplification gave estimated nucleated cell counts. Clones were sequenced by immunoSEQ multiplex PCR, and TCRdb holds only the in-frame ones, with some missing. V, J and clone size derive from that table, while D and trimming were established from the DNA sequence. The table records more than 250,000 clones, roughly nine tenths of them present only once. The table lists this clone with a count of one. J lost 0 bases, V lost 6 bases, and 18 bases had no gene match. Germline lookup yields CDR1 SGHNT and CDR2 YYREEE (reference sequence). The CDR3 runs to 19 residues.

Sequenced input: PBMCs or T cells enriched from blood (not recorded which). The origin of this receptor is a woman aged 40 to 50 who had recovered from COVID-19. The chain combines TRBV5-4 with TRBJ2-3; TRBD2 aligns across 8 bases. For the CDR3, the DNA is TGTGCCAGCACCCGGGGGGGGTCTCGGACCCACCCTAGCACAGATACGCAGTATTTT. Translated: CASTRGGSRTHPSTDTQYF.